This T cell receptor beta chain was obtained from a study of cytomegalovirus exposure and HLA in healthy donors. The CDR3 is 15 amino acids. Germline CDR1 ENHRY, CDR2 SYGVKD. The junction had 6 bases not matched to a gene; V was cut back by 3 bases and J by 6 bases. It was with 60 Vbeta and 13 Jbeta primers that the PCR ran. The method was immunoSEQ multiplex PCR; TCRdb's version includes in-frame clones alone and lacks a portion of them. The sample contains about 130,000 clones, 64% of which appear only once. This clonotype originated in a woman between 35 and 50 years old in good health and CMV-seronegative. Sequenced sample: PBMCs. V is TRBV10-3 and J is TRBJ2-1; 9 nucleotides line up with TRBD2. CDR3 nucleotides: TGTGCCATCAGTGAACCGGGGACTAGCCCCAATGAGCAGTTCTTC. Protein: CAISEPGTSPNEQFF.